The sequence of this TCR beta chain was determined in a study of vaccination and CD4 T cells after COVID-19. Study information: Convalescent donors: six male, four female; seven Caucasian, two Asian, one multiracial, two Hispanic. Study-level points and caveats: Early post-infection timepoints were not included, and relatively few convalescent patients were studied.

To note about this clonotype: Antigen unknown.

Treatment in this sample: roughly 10-day PBMC culture with coronavirus spike peptide pools or control peptides (ViraFEST assay). Before TCRs were sequenced, ViraFEST expanded antigen-specific T cells with peptide pools. At the Johns Hopkins FTIC core, DNA taken from cultured CD4+ T cells was sequenced by way of the Oncomine TCR Beta short-read assay. One entry per CDR3 protein results from TCRdb running MiXCR on the PCR reads. The sample lists roughly 3,800 distinct CDR3 sequences, 19% occurring once. In germline, CDR1 is KGHSH, CDR2 LQKENI. J lost 8 bases, V lost 3 bases, and 11 bases had no gene match. The CDR3 length is 16 residues.

This chain joins TRBV18 and TRBJ1-5; 9 nucleotides line up with TRBD1. The sequencing input was CD4+ T cells from blood, cultured in vitro. The TCR sequence derives from a human donor who had recovered from COVID-19. CDR3: CASSPTLATGGKPQHF. The CDR3 nucleotides read TGTGCCAGCTCACCCACTCTTGCAACAGGGGGCAAGCCCCAGCATTTT.